This TCR beta chain was identified during a study of T cell clones after liver transplantation. Assay: immunoSEQ multiplex PCR; the TCRdb copy retains only in-frame clones and omits some. The table has over 70,000 clones, about 80% seen once. The CDR3 is 14 amino acids. Trimming at V came to 6 bases and at J to 3 bases, leaving 3 bases not matched to a gene. The germline gives CDR1 MNHNY, CDR2 SVGAGI (reference sequence). This TCR was sampled from a human patient who received a liver transplant. Some T cells could come from the graft donor. The rearrangement joins TRBV6-6 to TRBJ2-2; TRBD1 aligns across 8 bases. The material sequenced was CD4+ T cells from blood, taken 12 months after liver transplant. The CDR3 bases are TGTGCCAGCAGGCAGGGGGCTCACACCGGGGAGCTGTTTTTT. Amino acid sequence: CASRQGAHTGELFF.